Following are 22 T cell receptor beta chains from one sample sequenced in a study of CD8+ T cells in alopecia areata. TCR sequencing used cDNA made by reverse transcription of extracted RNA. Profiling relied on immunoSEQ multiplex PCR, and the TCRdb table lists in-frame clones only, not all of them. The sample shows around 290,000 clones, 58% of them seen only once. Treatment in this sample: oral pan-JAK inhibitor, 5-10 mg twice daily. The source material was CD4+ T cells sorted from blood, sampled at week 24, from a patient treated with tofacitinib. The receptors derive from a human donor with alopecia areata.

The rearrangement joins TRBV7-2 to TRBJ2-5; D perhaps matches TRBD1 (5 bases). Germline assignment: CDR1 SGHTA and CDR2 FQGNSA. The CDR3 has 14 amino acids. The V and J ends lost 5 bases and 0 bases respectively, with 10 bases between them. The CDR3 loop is CASSQWTYQETQYF. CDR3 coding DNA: TGTGCCAGCAGCCAATGGACATACCAAGAGACCCAGTACTTC.

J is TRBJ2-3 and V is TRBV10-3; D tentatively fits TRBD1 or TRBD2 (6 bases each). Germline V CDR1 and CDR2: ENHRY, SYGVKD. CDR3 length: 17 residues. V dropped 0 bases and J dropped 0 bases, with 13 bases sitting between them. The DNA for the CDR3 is TGTGCCATCAGTGAGTCGGCGGGGACAAGAAGCACAGATACGCAGTATTTT. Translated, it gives CAISESAGTRSTDTQYF.

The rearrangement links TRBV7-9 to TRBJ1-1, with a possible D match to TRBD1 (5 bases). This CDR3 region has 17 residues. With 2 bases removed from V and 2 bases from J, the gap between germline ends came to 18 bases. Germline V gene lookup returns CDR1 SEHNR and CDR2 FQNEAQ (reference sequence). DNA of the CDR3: TGTGCCAGCAGCTTACCTTCCCAAGACCAGGGAAACACTGAAGCTTTCTTT. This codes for CASSLPSQDQGNTEAFF.

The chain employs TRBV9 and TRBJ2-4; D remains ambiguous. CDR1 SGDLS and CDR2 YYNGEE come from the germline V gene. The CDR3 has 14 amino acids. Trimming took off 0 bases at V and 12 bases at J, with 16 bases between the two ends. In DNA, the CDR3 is TGTGCCAGCAGCGTAGCTGATATGAAGCTTCCTCAGTACTTC. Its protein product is CASSVADMKLPQYF.

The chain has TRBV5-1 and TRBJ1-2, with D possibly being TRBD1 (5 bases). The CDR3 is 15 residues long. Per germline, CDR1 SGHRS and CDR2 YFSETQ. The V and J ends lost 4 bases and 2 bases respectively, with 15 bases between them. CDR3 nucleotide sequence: TGCGCCAGCAGCCCGCTACGGGGGTGGAACTATGGCTACACCTTC. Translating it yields CASSPLRGWNYGYTF.

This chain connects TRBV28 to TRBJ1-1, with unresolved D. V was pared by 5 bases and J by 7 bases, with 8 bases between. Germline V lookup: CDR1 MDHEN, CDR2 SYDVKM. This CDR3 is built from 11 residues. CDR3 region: CASSGYIEAFF. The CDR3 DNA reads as TGTGCCAGCAGTGGATACATTGAAGCTTTCTTT.

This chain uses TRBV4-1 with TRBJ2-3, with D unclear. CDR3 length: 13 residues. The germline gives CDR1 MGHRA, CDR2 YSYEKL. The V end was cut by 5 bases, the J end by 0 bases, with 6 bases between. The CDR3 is CASSEQSTDTQYF. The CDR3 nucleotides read TGCGCCAGCAGCGAGCAGAGCACAGATACGCAGTATTTT.

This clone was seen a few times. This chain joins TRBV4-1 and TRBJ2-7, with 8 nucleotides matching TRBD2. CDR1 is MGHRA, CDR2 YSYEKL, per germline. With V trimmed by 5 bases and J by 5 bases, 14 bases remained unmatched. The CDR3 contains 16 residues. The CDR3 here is CASSSNPREGRHEQYF. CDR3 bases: TGCGCCAGCAGCTCCAACCCCCGGGAGGGGAGGCACGAGCAGTACTTC.

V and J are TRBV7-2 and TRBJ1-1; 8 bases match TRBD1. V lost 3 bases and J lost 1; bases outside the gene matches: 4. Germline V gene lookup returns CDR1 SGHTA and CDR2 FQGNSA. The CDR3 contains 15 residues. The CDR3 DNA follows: TGTGCCAGCAGCTTGACAGGGGCTCAGAACACTGAAGCTTTCTTT. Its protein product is CASSLTGAQNTEAFF.

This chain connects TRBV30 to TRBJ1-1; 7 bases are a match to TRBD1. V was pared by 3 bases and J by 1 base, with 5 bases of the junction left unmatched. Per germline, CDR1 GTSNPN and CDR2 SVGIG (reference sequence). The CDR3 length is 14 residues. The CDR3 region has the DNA TGTGCCTGGAGAGGGGGCGACAGGAACACTGAAGCTTTCTTT. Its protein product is CAWRGGDRNTEAFF.

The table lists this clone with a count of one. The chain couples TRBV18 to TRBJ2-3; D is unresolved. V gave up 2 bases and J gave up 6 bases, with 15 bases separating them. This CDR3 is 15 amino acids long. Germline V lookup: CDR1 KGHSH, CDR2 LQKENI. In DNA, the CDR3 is TGTGCCAGCTCACCAGCTGGAAATCGGCCTGATACGCAGTATTTT. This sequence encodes CASSPAGNRPDTQYF.

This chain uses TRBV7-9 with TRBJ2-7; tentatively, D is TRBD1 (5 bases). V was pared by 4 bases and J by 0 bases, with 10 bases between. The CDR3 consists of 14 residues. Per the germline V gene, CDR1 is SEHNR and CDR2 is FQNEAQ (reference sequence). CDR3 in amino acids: CASSSRASSYEQYF. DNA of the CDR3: TGTGCCAGCAGCTCCAGGGCGAGCTCCTACGAGCAGTACTTC.

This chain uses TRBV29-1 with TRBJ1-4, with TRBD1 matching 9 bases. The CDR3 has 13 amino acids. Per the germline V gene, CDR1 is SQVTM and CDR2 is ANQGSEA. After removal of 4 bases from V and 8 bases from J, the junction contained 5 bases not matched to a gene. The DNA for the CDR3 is TGCAGCGTTGCGGGACAGGGTCAGGAAAAACTGTTTTTT. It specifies CSVAGQGQEKLFF.

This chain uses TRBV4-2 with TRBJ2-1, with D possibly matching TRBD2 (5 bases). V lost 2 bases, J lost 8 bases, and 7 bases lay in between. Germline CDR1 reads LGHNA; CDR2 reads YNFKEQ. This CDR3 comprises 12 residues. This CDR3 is CASSQRGDEQFF. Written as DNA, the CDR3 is TGTGCCAGCAGCCAACGGGGTGATGAGCAGTTCTTC.

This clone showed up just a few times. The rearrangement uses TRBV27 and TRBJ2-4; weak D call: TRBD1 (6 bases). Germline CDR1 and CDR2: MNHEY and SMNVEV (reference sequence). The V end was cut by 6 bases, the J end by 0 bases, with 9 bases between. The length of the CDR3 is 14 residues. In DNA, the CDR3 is TGTGCCAGCAGCCAGACAGGAGCCAAAAACATTCAGTACTTC. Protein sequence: CASSQTGAKNIQYF.

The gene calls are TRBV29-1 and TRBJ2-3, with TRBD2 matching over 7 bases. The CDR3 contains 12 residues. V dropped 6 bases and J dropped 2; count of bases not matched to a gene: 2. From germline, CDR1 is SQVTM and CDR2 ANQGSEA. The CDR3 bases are TGCAGCGTACTAGCGTTCACAGATACGCAGTATTTT. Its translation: CSVLAFTDTQYF.

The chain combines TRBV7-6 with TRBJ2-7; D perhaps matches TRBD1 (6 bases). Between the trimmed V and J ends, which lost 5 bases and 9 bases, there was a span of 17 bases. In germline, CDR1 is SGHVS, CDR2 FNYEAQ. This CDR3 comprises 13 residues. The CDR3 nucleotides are TGTGCCAGCAGCACTCGGGACACCGCGGCGCAGTACTTC. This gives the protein CASSTRDTAAQYF.

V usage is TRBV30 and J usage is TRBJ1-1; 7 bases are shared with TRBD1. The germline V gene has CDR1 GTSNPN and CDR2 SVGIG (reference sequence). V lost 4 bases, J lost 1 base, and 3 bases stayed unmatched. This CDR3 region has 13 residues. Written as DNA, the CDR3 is TGTGCCTGGAATAGGGGGCAGAACACTGAAGCTTTCTTT. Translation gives CAWNRGQNTEAFF.

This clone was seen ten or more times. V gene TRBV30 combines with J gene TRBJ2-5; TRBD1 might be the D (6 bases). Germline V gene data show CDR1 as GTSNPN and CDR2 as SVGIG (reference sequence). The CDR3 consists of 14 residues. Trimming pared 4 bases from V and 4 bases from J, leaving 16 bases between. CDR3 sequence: CAWIPKGVSETQYF. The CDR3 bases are TGTGCCTGGATTCCCAAGGGGGTTTCAGAGACCCAGTACTTC.

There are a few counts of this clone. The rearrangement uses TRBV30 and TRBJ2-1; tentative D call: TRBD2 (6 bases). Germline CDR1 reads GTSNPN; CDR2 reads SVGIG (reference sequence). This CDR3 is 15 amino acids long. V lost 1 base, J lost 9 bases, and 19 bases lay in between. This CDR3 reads CAWSGQPGGSGEQFF. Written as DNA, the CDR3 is TGTGCCTGGAGTGGCCAGCCCGGGGGATCGGGTGAGCAGTTCTTC.

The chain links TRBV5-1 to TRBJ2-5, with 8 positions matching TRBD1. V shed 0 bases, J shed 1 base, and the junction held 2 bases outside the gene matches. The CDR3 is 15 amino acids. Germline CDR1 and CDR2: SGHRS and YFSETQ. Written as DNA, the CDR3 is TGCGCCAGCAGCTTGGTGACAGGGGCCCAAGAGACCCAGTACTTC. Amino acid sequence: CASSLVTGAQETQYF.

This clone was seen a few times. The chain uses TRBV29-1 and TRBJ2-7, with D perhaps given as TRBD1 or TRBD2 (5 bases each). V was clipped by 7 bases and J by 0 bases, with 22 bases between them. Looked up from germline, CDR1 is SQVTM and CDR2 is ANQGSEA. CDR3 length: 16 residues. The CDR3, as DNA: TGCAGCGCGAGGGGTGGGCAGGGCCGGAGCTCCTACGAGCAGTACTTC. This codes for CSARGGQGRSSYEQYF.